The present entry profiles one T cell receptor (beta chain) with its context. What this receptor recognizes is not known. Base-call qualities are not available, and no considerably larger clone is one nucleotide away. The entry originates in a study of T-cell reconstitution after alpha-beta-depleted transplantation in children (dated by TCRdb to the mid-2010s). As for the study more broadly: Using TCR repertoire profiling, the study followed T-cell immune reconstitution in a quantitative way in children after TCRalphabeta/CD19-depleted allogeneic hematopoietic cell transplantation. Points the paper makes about the study in general: The apparently early alphabetaT-cell count recovery about two months after transplant was reportedly dependent on only several hundred rapidly expanded clones derived from non-depleted graft cells. The high TCRbeta diversity at day 60 in some patients was ascribed to recipient T cells and intrathymic progenitors that had survived conditioning. The frequencies of hyperexpanded clones fell over the following months, and after one year, T-cell counts and TCRbeta diversity were mostly attributed to newly produced T cells.

Library preparation was by PCR. Sequencing used an Illumina HiSeq 2500. Molecular barcoding was employed in the preparation of TCR libraries, with unique molecular identifiers being used to normalize TCRbeta repertoire quantification. TCRdb reworked the public reads: Q25 trimming with fastp, MiXCR clone assembly, productive beta chains retained. Rows with a matching CDR3 protein are joined into one entry that keeps the most common DNA and genes. The sample table contains about 980,000 distinct CDR3 sequences; only one count was recorded for around 30% of them. Roughly 31% of the sample lies in the top ten. In the paper's terms, the treatment or condition label means: allogeneic hematopoietic cell transplantation with graft depleted of TCRalphabeta T cells and CD19 B cells. Transplant recipients were children who received TCRalphabeta/CD19-depleted allogeneic hematopoietic cell grafts. From its cysteine to its phenylalanine, the CDR3 spans 14 amino acids. Only the CDR3 DNA is retained, 42 bases long and in frame from the first base. V drops 6 bases and J drops 3 bases, leaving 9 bases in between. CDR1 and CDR2, per the germline V gene, are SNHLY and FYNNEI.

This receptor was obtained from a boy under two years old who had a stem cell transplant for SCID, so the T cells may come from the graft donor. The V and J segments used are TRBV2 and TRBJ2-6; the D gene cannot be resolved reliably. The sample in question was PBMCs, mostly from graft donor cells, obtained 360 days after TCRalphabeta/CD19-depleted stem cell transplant. The encoded CDR3 is CASRPSVGANVLTF. The nucleotides read TGTGCCAGCAGACCGTCAGTTGGGGCCAACGTCCTGACTTTC.